One sample yielded the 19 T cell receptor beta chains listed below, sequenced in a study of cytomegalovirus exposure and HLA in healthy donors. PCR amplification relied on 60 Vbeta primers (plus 13 Jbeta primers). Only in-frame clones appear in the TCRdb table, and some are missing; sequencing was by immunoSEQ multiplex PCR. The table has 150,000 to 160,000 clones, 85% seen once. The sample comprised PBMCs. The source of these receptors is a woman between 18 and 29 years old in good health and CMV-seronegative.

V gene TRBV7-6 combines with J gene TRBJ2-5, with TRBD1 identical over 8 bases. CDR3 length: 15 residues. Per germline, CDR1 SGHVS and CDR2 FNYEAQ. V dropped 4 bases and J dropped 5; count of bases not matched to a gene: 9. CDR3 protein: CASSSTRGRGETQYF. In nucleotides, the CDR3 is TGTGCCAGCAGCTCCACCAGGGGGCGCGGGGAGACCCAGTACTTC.

This clone was recorded only once. The chain is built from TRBV5-1 and TRBJ1-6; the D is unclear. Germline CDR1 is SGHRS and CDR2 is YFSETQ. This CDR3 region has 15 residues. Trimming shortened V by 0 bases and J by 7 bases, and 11 bases separated the two germline ends. CDR3 residues: CASSLGADRNSPLHF. The CDR3, as DNA: TGCGCCAGCAGCTTGGGGGCTGATCGGAATTCACCCCTCCACTTT. The entire variable domain, with the rest obtained from reference TRBV5-1 and TRBJ1-6, is as follows: KAGVTQTPRYLIKTRGQQVTLSCSPISGHRSVSWYQQTPGQGLQFLFEYFSETQRNKGNFPGRFSGRQFSNSRSEMNVSTLELGDSALYLCASSLGADRNSPLHFGNGTRLTVT.

The rearrangement joins TRBV5-4 to TRBJ2-3, with 9 bases that match TRBD1. The CDR3 is 15 amino acids. Germline CDR1 reads SGHNT; CDR2 reads YYREEE (reference sequence). The J segment lost 5 bases and the V segment lost 6 bases, leaving 10 bases of the junction unmatched. The CDR3 spells CASKAWDRDIDTQYF. For the CDR3, the DNA is TGTGCCAGCAAGGCTTGGGACAGGGACATAGATACGCAGTATTTT.

V gene TRBV30 combines with J gene TRBJ2-5; D may be TRBD1 (5 bases). The CDR3 spans 14 residues. Trimming removed 1 base at V and 4 bases at J, with 13 bases between. The V gene's germline CDR1 is GTSNPN and CDR2 SVGIG (reference sequence). CDR3 bases: TGTGCCTGGAGTGAGGACACGGGCCCAGAGACCCAGTACTTC. As protein: CAWSEDTGPETQYF.

The chain combines TRBV19 with TRBJ1-1, with D tentatively TRBD1 (6 bases). In germline, CDR1 is LNHDA, CDR2 SQIVND (reference sequence). V was shortened by 3 bases and J by 5 bases, with 16 bases between the two germline ends. The CDR3 loop spans 15 amino acids. The chain's CDR3 is CASSIREGVLTEAFF. The CDR3, as DNA: TGTGCCAGTAGTATTAGGGAGGGGGTACTGACTGAAGCTTTCTTT. Filled out from reference TRBV19 and TRBJ1-1, the complete variable domain reads DGGITQSPKYLFRKEGQNVTLSCEQNLNHDAMYWYRQDPGQGLRLIYYSQIVNDFQKGDIAEGYSVSREKKESFPLTVTSAQKNPTAFYLCASSIREGVLTEAFFGQGTRLTVV.

The V gene is TRBV30, the J gene TRBJ2-7, with D maybe TRBD2 (5 bases). The CDR3 has 13 amino acids. Deletions cut 6 bases from V and 5 bases from J, with 17 bases between. Germline V gene data show CDR1 as GTSNPN and CDR2 as SVGIG (reference sequence). CDR3 DNA sequence: TGTGCCTGCGTCGGGGTTGGGCTGGACGAGCAGTACTTC. It yields the protein CACVGVGLDEQYF. The whole variable domain, filled in from reference TRBV30 and TRBJ2-7, reads SQTIHQWPATLVQPVGSPLSLECTVEGTSNPNLYWYRQAAGRGLQLLFYSVGIGQISSEVPQNLSASRPQDRQFILSSKKLLLSDSGFYLCACVGVGLDEQYFGPGTRLTVT.

The chain carries TRBV19 and TRBJ1-6; possibly TRBD1 for D (6 bases). Trimming stripped 6 bases from V and 6 bases from J, with 15 bases between. The CDR3 runs to 15 residues. Germline CDR1 is LNHDA and CDR2 is SQIVND (reference sequence). CDR3 DNA sequence: TGTGCCAGTAGCGGGACAAGAAGGGCTAATTCACCCCTCCACTTT. This sequence encodes CASSGTRRANSPLHF.

Here the CDR3 DNA reads TGCCACTGCAGGGGCCCGTTGTATGAGCAGTTCTTC. Translation gives CHCRGPLYEQFF. The rearrangement joins TRBV29-1 to TRBJ2-1, with D possibly being TRBD1 (6 bases). From germline, CDR1 is SQVTM and CDR2 ANQGSEA. The CDR3 totals 12 residues.

This chain uses TRBV4-1 with TRBJ2-3, with 11 bases matching TRBD2. After removal of 4 bases from V and 2 bases from J, the junction contained 2 bases not matched to a gene. The germline V gene encodes CDR1 MGHRA and CDR2 YSYEKL. CDR3 length equals 15 residues. The CDR3 coding sequence is TGCGCCAGCAGCCGTAGCGGGGGGGTCACAGATACGCAGTATTTT. Encoded protein: CASSRSGGVTDTQYF.

The chain has TRBV6-1 and TRBJ2-2; tentatively, D is TRBD2 (6 bases). Trimming cost V 6 bases and J 3 bases, with 14 bases left between them. The CDR3 is 15 amino acids. Per germline, CDR1 MNHNS and CDR2 SASEGT. For the CDR3, the DNA is TGTGCCAGCAGAGGAGGGCAGGCCTACACCGGGGAGCTGTTTTTT. Residues: CASRGGQAYTGELFF.

As to this clone: In the same sample, other DNA sequences code for this CDR3. The chain combines TRBV4-2 with TRBJ2-2; 8 nucleotides align to TRBD2. CDR1 LGHNA and CDR2 YNFKEQ come from the germline V gene. V gave up 0 bases and J gave up 1 base; unmatched junction bases: 4. The CDR3 has 17 residues. CDR3 bases: TGTGCCAGCAGCCAAGATTGGCTAGCGGGGAACACCGGGGAGCTGTTTTTT. Translated, it gives CASSQDWLAGNTGELFF.

V is TRBV6-6 and J is TRBJ2-1, with 8 bases identical to TRBD2. V dropped 2 bases and J dropped 10; count of bases not matched to a gene: 1. Germline values: CDR1 MNHNY, CDR2 SVGAGI (reference sequence). This CDR3 has 12 residues. CDR3 DNA: TGTGCCAGCAGTTACCGCGGGGGGGAGCAGTTCTTC. Its protein product is CASSYRGGEQFF.

The rearrangement uses TRBV28 and TRBJ2-7; possible D gene TRBD1, 6 bases. The CDR3 is 14 residues long. Germline loops: CDR1 MDHEN, CDR2 SYDVKM. V was cut by 2 bases and J by 0 bases, with 8 bases left in between. CDR3 in DNA: TGTGCCAGCAGTTTAGCAGGGGTCTCCTACGAGCAGTACTTC. Translation: CASSLAGVSYEQYF.

The rearrangement links TRBV27 to TRBJ2-7; tentative D call: TRBD2 (5 bases). Per germline, CDR1 MNHEY and CDR2 SMNVEV (reference sequence). V shed 6 bases and J shed 3 bases, with 15 bases lying between them. The CDR3 runs to 14 residues. CDR3 DNA sequence: TGTGCCAGCAGCCTCCATAGCGCAAACTACGAGCAGTACTTC. It specifies CASSLHSANYEQYF.

The chain uses TRBV27 and TRBJ2-3, with TRBD2 identical over 9 bases. The CDR3 totals 15 residues. V trimming: 6 bases; J trimming: 6 bases; junction bases outside the gene matches: 10. CDR1 is MNHEY, CDR2 SMNVEV, per germline (reference sequence). The CDR3 DNA is TGTGCCAGCAGCCCAGGGACTAGCCTATGGGATACGCAGTATTTT. It yields the protein CASSPGTSLWDTQYF.

In this sample, this clone turned up once. The chain links TRBV5-5 to TRBJ1-2; no clear D. The germline CDR1 and CDR2 sequences are SGHKS and YYEKEE (reference sequence). The ends were cut back, 0 bases at V and 7 bases at J, with 19 bases in the middle. The CDR3 contains 16 residues. CDR3 nucleotides: TGTGCCAGCAGCTTGGCCGGGAGACCAGGAGAAGGTGGCTACACCTTC. It yields the protein CASSLAGRPGEGGYTF.

The genes are TRBV27 and TRBJ2-6, with TRBD1 matching 11 bases. The germline V gene encodes CDR1 MNHEY and CDR2 SMNVEV (reference sequence). V shed 2 bases, J shed 3 bases, and the junction held 12 bases outside the gene matches. The CDR3 consists of 20 residues. The DNA for the CDR3 is TGTGCCAGCAGTTTAAACCTAGCCGGACAGGGGGCAGATGGGGCCAACGTCCTGACTTTC. Its protein is CASSLNLAGQGADGANVLTF.

The chain couples TRBV5-1 to TRBJ2-3; TRBD2 might be the D (7 bases). The V end was cut by 2 bases, the J end by 4 bases, with 14 bases between. Germline loops: CDR1 SGHRS, CDR2 YFSETQ. This CDR3 contains 15 residues. Here the CDR3 reads CASSFGGGGSDTQYF. In nucleotides, the CDR3 is TGCGCCAGCAGCTTCGGGGGAGGGGGGTCAGATACGCAGTATTTT.

The chain combines TRBV19 with TRBJ2-5, with D tentatively TRBD2 (7 bases). V gave up 1 base and J gave up 4 bases, with 16 bases separating them. The germline gives CDR1 LNHDA, CDR2 SQIVND (reference sequence). The CDR3 loop spans 16 amino acids. CDR3: CASSIGGRGAGETQYF. The CDR3 nucleotides are TGTGCCAGTAGTATAGGTGGTCGGGGGGCCGGAGAGACCCAGTACTTC.